The 9 T cell receptor beta chains presented below share a single source sample, sequenced in a study of cytomegalovirus exposure and HLA in healthy donors. 60 Vbeta and 13 Jbeta primers were used in PCR. Assay: immunoSEQ multiplex PCR; the TCRdb copy retains only in-frame clones and omits some. The data hold 150,000 or so clones, with over 75% observed a single time. The sample was PBMCs. The source is a woman in her 40s in good health and CMV-seropositive.

This chain links TRBV18 with TRBJ1-1, with 8 positions matching TRBD1. Germline loops: CDR1 KGHSH, CDR2 LQKENI. This CDR3 is 14 amino acids long. V gave up 5 bases and J gave up 10 bases; unmatched junction bases: 12. DNA for the CDR3: TGTGCCAGCTCATCGGGACAGGCGGGGTACGGAGCTTTCTTT. Encoded protein: CASSSGQAGYGAFF.

This chain uses TRBV11-3 with TRBJ2-2, with 14 positions matching TRBD2. The junction had 8 bases not matched to a gene; V was cut back by 2 bases and J by 0 bases. The CDR3 sequence is 20 residues long. Germline CDR1 SGHNT, CDR2 YENEEA. The CDR3 protein is CASSLTPRTSGRTNTGELFF. CDR3 sequence (DNA): TGTGCCAGCAGCTTAACGCCCCGGACTAGCGGGAGGACGAACACCGGGGAGCTGTTTTTT.

The chain couples TRBV11-3 to TRBJ2-1; 8 nucleotides line up with TRBD2. The CDR3 runs to 13 residues. The V gene's germline CDR1 is SGHNT and CDR2 YENEEA. With 5 bases clipped from V and 12 bases from J, the junction kept 9 bases outside the gene matches. The chain's CDR3 is CASSPTLSGRQFF. The CDR3 DNA reads TGTGCCAGCAGCCCAACACTGAGCGGGAGGCAGTTCTTC. The complete variable domain, with remaining parts taken from reference TRBV11-3 and TRBJ2-1, reads EAGVVQSPRYKIIEKKQPVAFWCNPISGHNTLYWYLQNLGQGPELLIRYENEEAVDDSQLPKDRFSAERLKGVDSTLKIQPAELGDSAVYLCASSPTLSGRQFFGPGTRLTVL.

This chain links TRBV4-1 with TRBJ2-5; D may be TRBD2 (6 bases). CDR3 length: 17 amino acids. Trimming removed 1 base from V and 7 bases from J, with 22 bases in between. Germline CDR1 and CDR2: MGHRA and YSYEKL. CDR3 amino acids: CASSQVEAGMGWATQYF. CDR3 coding DNA: TGCGCCAGCAGCCAAGTAGAAGCGGGTATGGGGTGGGCGACCCAGTACTTC.

The chain carries TRBV2 and TRBJ2-7; the match to TRBD2 covers 8 bases. In germline, CDR1 is SNHLY, CDR2 FYNNEI. The CDR3 totals 14 residues. The V and J ends lost 6 bases and 7 bases, in that order; junction bases with no gene match: 11. The CDR3 DNA sequence: TGTGCCAGCAGATGGACTAGCTTGCTTGGGGAGCAGTACTTC. Translating it yields CASRWTSLLGEQYF.

J is TRBJ1-1 and V is TRBV18, with D tentatively TRBD1 (6 bases). The CDR3 has 14 amino acids. The V end was cut by 3 bases, the J end by 1 base, with 9 bases between. Germline values: CDR1 KGHSH, CDR2 LQKENI. Here the CDR3 DNA reads TGTGCCAGCTCACCGGACAGAACGAACACTGAAGCTTTCTTT. Translating gives CASSPDRTNTEAFF.

The chain employs TRBV29-1 and TRBJ2-2; tentatively, D is TRBD1 (6 bases). The germline V gene encodes CDR1 SQVTM and CDR2 ANQGSEA. V gave up 7 bases and J gave up 5 bases, with 14 bases separating them. CDR3 length equals 13 residues. CDR3 sequence reads: CSGSAGVTGELFF. The DNA of the CDR3 is TGCAGCGGAAGCGCAGGGGTTACCGGGGAGCTGTTTTTT.

In its sample, this clone was seen once. The rearrangement uses TRBV7-9 and TRBJ2-3, with D maybe TRBD2 (7 bases). Germline V gene data show CDR1 as SEHNR and CDR2 as FQNEAQ (reference sequence). V was pared by 1 base and J by 0 bases, with 14 bases between. The CDR3 consists of 17 residues. As DNA, the CDR3 is TGTGCCAGCAGCTTAGTACGGGGGGCACTAAGCACAGATACGCAGTATTTT. As protein: CASSLVRGALSTDTQYF.

The chain joins TRBV5-6 to TRBJ2-3; 7 bases fit TRBD1. The CDR3 spans 14 residues. CDR1 and CDR2 from the germline V gene are SGHDT and YYEEEE. Trimming took 4 bases from V and 3 from J; bases not matched to a gene: 5. DNA of the CDR3: TGTGCCAGCAGCACAAGACAGGGAACAGATACGCAGTATTTT. As protein: CASSTRQGTDTQYF.